This TCR beta chain was obtained from a study of blood T cell repertoires in COVID-19. Study overall: Sources were T cells, B-cell-depleted T cells, or PBMCs; the material itself was cDNA or gDNA.

Patients from Seattle were sampled longitudinally, starting during active infection. The assay was immunoSEQ multiplex PCR, and TCRdb's table has in-frame clones only and misses some. The table lists about 200,000 clones, 85% of them singletons. Germline V CDR1 and CDR2: LNHDA, SQIVND (reference sequence). The CDR3 totals 15 residues. V was pared by 2 bases and J by 5 bases, with 16 bases between. The sequenced sample consisted of peripheral blood. This clonotype was obtained from a woman in her sixties or seventies with COVID-19, enrolled during active disease. The chain joins TRBV19 to TRBJ2-7, with no clear D. CDR3 region: CASSISPGFENEQYF. The CDR3 coding sequence is TGTGCCAGTAGTATATCCCCAGGCTTCGAAAACGAGCAGTACTTC.